Listed here are 21 T cell receptor beta chains from one sample, sequenced in a study of PD-1 blockade in classical Hodgkin lymphoma. Time point given: cycle 4 day 1 (C4D1), after 5 to 7 weeks of nivolumab. Every patient experienced relapse after autologous stem cell transplantation, and brentuximab vedotin exposure varied. The study purified CD4+ T cells from thawed PBMCs using magnetic negative selection. The method was immunoSEQ multiplex PCR; TCRdb's version includes in-frame clones alone and lacks a portion of them. Of around 30,000 clones in the sample, approximately 81% were seen once. This specimen was CD4+ T cells from blood, taken before the fourth cycle of nivolumab. The receptors were gathered from a human donor with classical Hodgkin lymphoma.

This chain links TRBV19 with TRBJ1-2; tentatively, D is TRBD1 (5 bases). The CDR3 sequence is 12 residues long. Trimming took off 6 bases at V and 8 bases at J, with 13 bases between the two ends. From germline, CDR1 is LNHDA and CDR2 SQIVND (reference sequence). The CDR3 DNA reads as TGTGCCAGTAGCCCCAGGGAAGGAGGCTACACCTTC. This translates into CASSPREGGYTF.

This chain links TRBV19 with TRBJ2-1; D not certain. Trimming removed 1 base from V and 9 bases from J, with 10 bases in between. The CDR3 consists of 13 residues. Germline CDR1 and CDR2: LNHDA and SQIVND (reference sequence). CDR3 protein: CASSIAQYGEQFF. The CDR3 DNA is TGTGCCAGTAGTATAGCCCAATATGGTGAGCAGTTCTTC.

The chain has TRBV30 and TRBJ2-1, with 11 bases that match TRBD2. V lost 2 bases and J lost 5; bases outside the gene matches: 8. The germline gives CDR1 GTSNPN, CDR2 SVGIG (reference sequence). The CDR3 loop spans 16 amino acids. The CDR3 spells CAWSSLTSGANNEQFF. The CDR3 DNA reads TGTGCCTGGAGTTCACTGACTAGCGGGGCTAACAATGAGCAGTTCTTC.

The chain joins TRBV5-1 to TRBJ1-6; D call uncertain. Germline V gives CDR1 SGHRS, CDR2 YFSETQ. The CDR3 runs 15 residues. Deletions cut 1 base from V and 9 bases from J, with 14 bases between. The CDR3 spells CASSLTDPKVSPLHF. CDR3 sequence (DNA): TGCGCCAGCAGCTTGACGGACCCTAAGGTTTCACCCCTCCACTTT.

This chain connects TRBV6-5 to TRBJ2-2; no clear D gene. Germline assignment: CDR1 MNHEY and CDR2 SVGAGI. Trimming cost V 5 bases and J 4 bases, with 11 bases left between them. This CDR3 is 14 amino acids long. The chain's CDR3 is CASSPIGVTGELFF. The CDR3 nucleotides are TGTGCCAGCAGTCCGATTGGAGTCACCGGGGAGCTGTTTTTT.

The V and J genes are TRBV5-1 and TRBJ1-2; 8 bases map to TRBD1. With V trimmed by 4 bases and J by 7 bases, 9 bases remained unmatched. CDR1 and CDR2 (germline): SGHRS, YFSETQ. CDR3 length: 14 amino acids. In DNA form, the CDR3 reads TGCGCCAGCAGCCCCGGACAGGGTGGGGGTGGCTACACCTTC. Protein sequence: CASSPGQGGGGYTF.

The table lists this clone with a count of one. This chain links TRBV5-1 with TRBJ1-4; 7 nucleotides match TRBD1. With V trimmed by 1 base and J by 5 bases, 8 bases remained unmatched. Germline CDR1 SGHRS, CDR2 YFSETQ. This CDR3 is built from 16 residues. The CDR3: CASSLQPTGTNEKLFF. In DNA form, the CDR3 reads TGCGCCAGCAGCTTGCAACCGACAGGGACAAATGAAAAACTGTTTTTT.

The V call is TRBV11-2, the J call TRBJ2-7; D might be TRBD2 (5 bases). The V and J ends lost 5 bases and 2 bases respectively, with 16 bases between them. The CDR3 has 15 amino acids. CDR1 SGHAT and CDR2 FQNNGV come from the germline V gene. CDR3 amino acids: CASSRPRDGTYEQYF. CDR3 sequence (DNA): TGTGCCAGCAGCCGTCCCCGGGATGGGACCTACGAGCAGTACTTC.

The count of this clone is one. The gene calls are TRBV6-5 and TRBJ1-1; D is unresolved. The germline V gene encodes CDR1 MNHEY and CDR2 SVGAGI. This CDR3 is built from 15 residues. V lost 4 bases to trimming and J lost 0 bases, with 12 bases between them. DNA of the CDR3: TGTGCCAGCAGTTTAGGTGCGTTCATGAACACTGAAGCTTTCTTT. As protein: CASSLGAFMNTEAFF.

The chain uses TRBV7-2 and TRBJ1-2, with D possibly being TRBD1 (6 bases). This CDR3 contains 14 residues. V was shortened by 1 base and J by 8 bases, with 14 bases between the two germline ends. Germline V gene lookup returns CDR1 SGHTA and CDR2 FQGNSA. The CDR3 protein is CASSLGGAGTGYTF. The CDR3 DNA follows: TGTGCCAGCAGCTTAGGGGGGGCGGGGACCGGCTACACCTTC.

V is TRBV10-3 and J is TRBJ1-6, with D unclear. CDR1 and CDR2 (germline): ENHRY, SYGVKD. The CDR3 spans 15 residues. V was cut by 2 bases and J by 0 bases, with 5 bases left in between. This chain's CDR3 is CAISEGGSYNSPLHF. CDR3 bases: TGTGCCATCAGTGAGGGAGGCTCCTATAATTCACCCCTCCACTTT.

This chain uses TRBV5-4 with TRBJ2-4, with a weak D call TRBD2 (6 bases). This CDR3 is built from 17 residues. CDR1 is SGHNT, CDR2 YYREEE, per germline (reference sequence). Trimming removed 4 bases at V and 0 bases at J, with 17 bases between. Here the CDR3 DNA reads TGTGCCAGCAGCGTTAAGACCCCGGGACTAGCCAAAAACATTCAGTACTTC. It encodes CASSVKTPGLAKNIQYF. Full variable domain (outside the CDR3, taken from reference TRBV5-4 and TRBJ2-4): ETGVTQSPTHLIKTRGQQVTLRCSSQSGHNTVSWYQQALGQGPQFIFQYYREEENGRGNFPPRFSGLQFPNYSSELNVNALELDDSALYLCASSVKTPGLAKNIQYFGAGTRLSVL.

The chain recombines TRBV5-1 with TRBJ1-1; the match to TRBD1 covers 10 bases. V lost 2 bases to trimming and J lost 6 bases; unmatched junction nucleotides: 7. CDR1 and CDR2 from the germline V gene are SGHRS and YFSETQ. The CDR3 extends over 15 amino acids. CDR3 region: CASSLSDRGLAEAFF. In DNA form, the CDR3 reads TGCGCCAGCAGCTTATCGGACAGGGGGTTGGCTGAAGCTTTCTTT.

This clone was seen once. The CDR3 DNA reads TGTGCCAGCAGTGAAGGGACAGGGAATCTGGCCCAGCATTTT. Amino acids: CASSEGTGNLAQHF. The chain is built from TRBV2 and TRBJ1-5; 8 bases agree with TRBD1. The V segment lost 1 base and the J segment 11 bases; nucleotides outside the gene matches: 7. The CDR3 length is 14 residues. The V gene's germline CDR1 is SNHLY and CDR2 FYNNEI. The complete variable domain, with remaining parts taken from reference TRBV2 and TRBJ1-5, reads EPEVTQTPSHQVTQMGQEVILRCVPISNHLYFYWYRQILGQKVEFLVSFYNNEISEKSEIFDDQFSVERPDGSNFTLKIRSTKLEDSAMYFCASSEGTGNLAQHFGDGTRLSIL.

This chain uses TRBV19 with TRBJ1-2; 10 bases match TRBD1. V was clipped by 5 bases and J by 7 bases; unmatched bases: 7. CDR1 and CDR2 from the germline V gene are LNHDA and SQIVND (reference sequence). The CDR3 has 14 residues. CDR3 amino acids: CASSRDRGMGGYTF. In nucleotides, the CDR3 is TGTGCCAGTAGTCGGGACAGGGGTATGGGTGGCTACACCTTC.

J is TRBJ1-2 and V is TRBV28; possible D gene TRBD1, 5 bases. Germline CDR1 MDHEN, CDR2 SYDVKM. The V end lost 6 bases, the J end lost 4 bases, and 18 bases lay between the germline ends. The CDR3 sequence is 15 residues long. CDR3: CASRTGRGSIYGYTF. The CDR3 DNA is TGTGCCAGCAGAACAGGTCGGGGCTCGATCTATGGCTACACCTTC.

CDR3 nucleotide sequence: TGTGCCACGGCTCCGTATAGCAATCAGCCCCAGCATTTT. This encodes CATAPYSNQPQHF. This rearrangement joins TRBV6-1 to TRBJ1-5; D is unclear. The CDR3 is 13 amino acids. Germline loops: CDR1 MNHNS, CDR2 SASEGT. Trimming removed 10 bases at V and 0 bases at J, with 10 bases between.

This chain connects TRBV5-1 to TRBJ1-5, with D possibly TRBD1 on 5 matching bases. Germline V CDR1 and CDR2: SGHRS, YFSETQ. Trimming left V 0 bases short and J 5 bases short, with 12 bases between. The CDR3 runs 15 residues. CDR3 nucleotide sequence: TGCGCCAGCAGCTTGGTCGGGGCCAGCCATCAGCCCCAGCATTTT. This encodes CASSLVGASHQPQHF.

The gene calls are TRBV29-1 and TRBJ2-5, with 7 bases fitting TRBD1. Germline V lookup: CDR1 SQVTM, CDR2 ANQGSEA. This CDR3 is 15 amino acids long. Trimming removed 4 bases from V and 3 bases from J; junction bases left unmatched: 11. This CDR3 is CSVGRTSTGKETQYF. CDR3 coding DNA: TGCAGCGTTGGCCGCACTTCGACAGGGAAAGAGACCCAGTACTTC.

This chain uses TRBV5-1 with TRBJ2-3; 10 bases line up with TRBD1. Trimming removed 4 bases from V and 8 bases from J; junction bases left unmatched: 13. Per germline, CDR1 SGHRS and CDR2 YFSETQ. This CDR3 region has 16 residues. This CDR3 is CASSQGTGEPAVTQYF. The CDR3, as DNA: TGCGCCAGCAGCCAGGGGACAGGGGAACCTGCCGTTACGCAGTATTTT.

J is TRBJ2-5 and V is TRBV6-1, with unresolved D. This CDR3 region has 15 residues. The V gene's germline CDR1 is MNHNS and CDR2 SASEGT. With 2 bases removed from V and 5 bases from J, the gap between germline ends came to 15 bases. CDR3 sequence (DNA): TGTGCCAGCAGTGAAAGTATGAGGTCCTTGGAGACCCAGTACTTC. Protein sequence: CASSESMRSLETQYF.